This T cell receptor beta chain was identified during a study of T cell repertoires in cytomegalovirus infection. TCRdb redid the calling of the reads with MiXCR, one entry per CDR3 protein. The sample lists under 300,000 distinct CDR3 sequences, around 12% occurring once. V lost 3 bases and J lost 4; bases outside the gene matches: 6. Germline V gene sequence: CDR1 MDHEN, CDR2 SYDVKM. The CDR3 totals 15 residues. This chain joins TRBV28 and TRBJ2-5; 9 bases map to TRBD2. Sequenced: PBMCs. The receptor was derived from a human donor in good health (CMV status not recorded). Some clones in this sample may be carry-over from other donors' samples. CDR3 nucleotide sequence: TGTGCCAGCAGTTTTGCGGGGGGGGTGCGAGAGACCCAGTACTTC. Encoded protein: CASSFAGGVRETQYF.